One sample yielded the 17 T cell receptor beta chains listed below, sequenced in a study of T cell changes during pregnancy in multiple sclerosis. The method was immunoSEQ multiplex PCR; TCRdb's version includes in-frame clones alone and lacks a portion of them. The data show approximately 100,000 clones, with 85% to 95% seen just once and approximately 1.2% held by the top ten. The starting material was peripheral blood, obtained in the second trimester of pregnancy. The receptor source for this set is a female donor with multiple sclerosis, enrolled in a pregnancy study.

The V gene is TRBV7-2, the J gene TRBJ2-4; 8 nucleotides line up with TRBD1. The V gene end was trimmed by 5 bases and the J gene end by 5 bases; junction bases not matched to a gene: 2. The CDR3 runs to 13 residues. CDR1 is SGHTA and CDR2 is FQGNSA in the germline V gene. The CDR3 DNA follows: TGTGCCAGCAGCACGGACAGGGAAAACATTCAGTACTTC. The encoded protein is CASSTDRENIQYF. The full variable domain, rest sourced from reference TRBV7-2 and TRBJ2-4, is GAGVSQSPSNKVTEKGKDVELRCDPISGHTALYWYRQSLGQGLEFLIYFQGNSAPDKSGLPSDRFSAERTGGSVSTLTIQRTQQEDSAVYLCASSTDRENIQYFGAGTRLSVL.

This chain links TRBV2 with TRBJ2-1; D is unclear. This CDR3 is built from 12 residues. CDR1 and CDR2 from the germline V gene are SNHLY and FYNNEI. The V end was cut by 6 bases, the J end by 5 bases, with 8 bases between. This CDR3 is CASSDSDNEQFF. In nucleotides, the CDR3 is TGTGCCAGCAGCGATTCAGACAATGAGCAGTTCTTC.

V and J are TRBV7-9 and TRBJ2-1, with 10 bases that match TRBD1. V shed 8 bases, J shed 8 bases, and the junction held 12 bases outside the gene matches. The CDR3 consists of 15 residues. The germline V gene has CDR1 SEHNR and CDR2 FQNEAQ (reference sequence). The CDR3 is CASVLTGTGDDEQFF. The CDR3 nucleotides read TGTGCCAGCGTACTTACCGGGACAGGGGACGATGAGCAGTTCTTC.

V is TRBV5-4 and J is TRBJ1-3, with D uncertain. The V end lost 0 bases, the J end lost 3 bases, and 4 bases lay between the germline ends. This CDR3 has 13 residues. Germline CDR1 is SGHNT and CDR2 is YYREEE (reference sequence). The CDR3 region is CASSLVNGNTIYF. The CDR3 nucleotides read TGTGCCAGCAGCTTGGTTAATGGAAACACCATATATTTT.

The chain couples TRBV23-1 to TRBJ2-7, with D perhaps matching TRBD2 (6 bases). TRBV23-1 is an ORF; its function is uncertain. This CDR3 contains 12 residues. Deletions cut 8 bases from V and 6 bases from J, with 14 bases between. The CDR3 here is CASAAGTVEQYF. CDR3 nucleotides: TGCGCCAGCGCGGCGGGGACTGTCGAGCAGTACTTC.

The genes are TRBV19 and TRBJ2-1; 9 bases are shared with TRBD1. Trimming at V came to 7 bases and at J to 8 bases, leaving 6 bases not matched to a gene. Germline CDR1 LNHDA, CDR2 SQIVND (reference sequence). The CDR3 totals 13 residues. The DNA of the CDR3 is TGTGCCAGTAAAGAACAGGGGGCCTATGAGCAGTTCTTC. It encodes CASKEQGAYEQFF.

This clone was recorded once. The J gene is TRBJ1-1, the V gene TRBV28; tentatively, D is TRBD1 (6 bases). Germline values: CDR1 MDHEN, CDR2 SYDVKM. This CDR3 spans 17 amino acids. Deletions cut 5 bases from V and 3 bases from J, with 22 bases between. This CDR3 is CASSLRDTILGDTEAFF. In nucleotides, the CDR3 is TGTGCCAGCAGTCTCCGGGACACTATCCTCGGGGACACTGAAGCTTTCTTT.

This chain links TRBV5-6 with TRBJ1-1, with 7 bases that match TRBD1. CDR3 length: 12 amino acids. Trimming took 2 bases from V and 5 from J; bases not matched to a gene: 0. In germline, CDR1 is SGHDT, CDR2 YYEEEE. CDR3 in amino acids: CASSLQGTEAFF. The DNA for the CDR3 is TGTGCCAGCAGCTTACAGGGGACTGAAGCTTTCTTT.

The chain uses TRBV5-1 and TRBJ2-7; no reliable D call. CDR1 and CDR2 from the germline V gene are SGHRS and YFSETQ. V was clipped by 3 bases and J by 2 bases, with 12 bases between them. This CDR3 has 14 residues. The CDR3 DNA is TGCGCCAGCAGCTCCTCGACAAAACCCTACGAGCAGTACTTC. Its translation: CASSSSTKPYEQYF.

The rearrangement links TRBV29-1 to TRBJ1-1, with D tentatively TRBD1 (5 bases). Per the germline V gene, CDR1 is SQVTM and CDR2 is ANQGSEA. There are 12 residues in the CDR3. V lost 3 bases and J lost 1, with 6 bases in between. CDR3 nucleotide sequence: TGCAGCGTTGAGCAGGGGAACACTGAAGCTTTCTTT. Protein sequence: CSVEQGNTEAFF.

The V call is TRBV28, the J call TRBJ2-7, with a possible D match to TRBD2 (5 bases). V was shortened by 8 bases and J by 3 bases, with 17 bases between the two germline ends. Germline CDR1 reads MDHEN; CDR2 reads SYDVKM. This CDR3 spans 14 amino acids. CDR3 sequence reads: CASGRVGRGYEQYF. In DNA form, the CDR3 reads TGTGCCAGCGGACGGGTCGGACGGGGCTACGAGCAGTACTTC.

The chain has TRBV29-1 and TRBJ2-2, with 7 positions matching TRBD1. This CDR3 is built from 12 residues. Germline values: CDR1 SQVTM, CDR2 ANQGSEA. J gave up 3 bases and V 7 bases, and 2 bases lay outside the gene matches. In DNA form, the CDR3 reads TGCAGCGCCACAGGGGACACCGGGGAGCTGTTTTTT. The encoded protein is CSATGDTGELFF.

This rearrangement joins TRBV7-8 to TRBJ2-1; possibly TRBD1 for D (5 bases). Germline CDR1 is SGHVS and CDR2 is FQNEAQ. The CDR3 loop spans 14 amino acids. V dropped 5 bases and J dropped 5 bases, with 13 bases sitting between them. CDR3: CASSVDRTNNEQFF. CDR3 DNA sequence: TGTGCCAGCAGCGTCGACAGAACAAACAATGAGCAGTTCTTC.

V gene TRBV15 combines with J gene TRBJ2-2; TRBD1 matches at 8 bases. Germline CDR1 is LNHNV and CDR2 is YYDKDF (reference sequence). The trim removed 4 bases at V and 7 bases at J, leaving 5 bases unmatched. The CDR3 is 14 residues long. In DNA form, the CDR3 reads TGTGCCACCAGCACCGGACAGGGTGTCGGGGAGCTGTTTTTT. It specifies CATSTGQGVGELFF.

This chain links TRBV2 with TRBJ2-5; 7 bases line up with TRBD1. The CDR3 is made up of 14 amino acids. Germline V gene sequence: CDR1 SNHLY, CDR2 FYNNEI. With V trimmed by 7 bases and J by 1 base, 6 bases remained unmatched. The CDR3 is CASNIQGPQETQYF. The CDR3 DNA sequence: TGTGCCAGCAATATACAGGGGCCCCAAGAGACCCAGTACTTC.

This sequence joins TRBV5-1 and TRBJ1-6, with TRBD1 as a possible D gene (6 bases). V lost 2 bases and J 10 bases, leaving 16 bases between the germline ends. Looked up from germline, CDR1 is SGHRS and CDR2 is YFSETQ. This CDR3 is built from 15 residues. The CDR3 protein is CASSFQPTGGSPLHF. For the CDR3, the DNA is TGCGCCAGCAGCTTTCAACCGACGGGGGGCTCACCCCTCCACTTT.

The chain carries TRBV21-1 and TRBJ2-5; TRBD1, the table's D call, lacks a check against the DNA. TRBV21-1 is tagged as a pseudogene. This CDR3 contains 15 residues. The CDR3 loop is CASSNGLLSQETQYF. CDR3 coding DNA: TGTGCCAGCAGCAATGGGCTACTTTCTCAGGAGACCCAGTACTTC.